These 32 T cell receptor beta chains originate from one sample sequenced in a study of T-cell reconstitution after alpha-beta-depleted transplantation in children (dated by TCRdb to about 2016). The library was made by PCR. The reads were generated on an Illumina HiSeq 2500. TCR libraries were prepared with molecular barcoding, using unique molecular identifiers to normalize TCRbeta repertoire quantification. TCRdb trimmed public reads at Q25 via fastp, called clones via MiXCR and kept in-frame beta chains. Merged by CDR3 protein, the rows form single entries marked with the most common genes and DNA. The sample table lists 300,000 or so distinct CDR3 sequences, roughly 21% of them with a count of one. The ten largest account for approximately 11% of the sample. According to the study, the label for this sample's treatment or condition signals: allogeneic hematopoietic cell transplantation with graft depleted of TCRalphabeta T cells and CD19 B cells.

The sample was PBMCs, mostly from graft donor cells, taken 180 days after TCRalphabeta/CD19-depleted stem cell transplant. The receptors derive from a male patient younger than 18 who had a stem cell transplant for acute lymphoblastic leukemia, so the T cells may come from the graft donor.

This rearrangement joins TRBV21-1 to TRBJ2-6. TRBV21-1 is marked as a pseudogene. The CDR3 contains 15 residues. DNA for the CDR3: TGTGCCAGCAGCAAAGGCTGGGTTGGGGCCAACGTCCTGACTTTC. This codes for CASSKGWVGANVLTF.

Note on this clonotype: This sequence may be a read error, since a much larger clone differs from it by one base. The chain combines TRBV4-1 with TRBJ2-1, with 9 bases that match TRBD2. J was trimmed by 2 bases and V by 10 bases; bases with no gene match: 12. The CDR3 has 16 residues. The germline V gene has CDR1 MGHRA and CDR2 YSYEKL. CDR3 residues: CAIRLIAGAPYNEQFF. The CDR3 bases are TGCGCCATCAGGCTAATAGCGGGAGCCCCCTACAATGAGCAGTTCTTC.

This clonotype was counted only a few times. The chain couples TRBV12-3 or TRBV12-4 to TRBJ1-2; 9 bases align to TRBD1. This CDR3 has 14 amino acids. The J segment lost 3 bases and the V segment lost 3 bases, leaving 2 bases of the junction unmatched. The CDR3 loop is CASSFGTGHYGYTF. CDR3 sequence (DNA): TGTGCCAGCAGTTTTGGGACAGGGCACTATGGCTACACCTTC.

The rearrangement uses TRBV7-2 and TRBJ2-3; 10 bases are shared with TRBD2. Per the germline V gene, CDR1 is SGHTA and CDR2 is FQGNSA. This CDR3 has 16 residues. V lost 2 bases and J lost 2; bases outside the gene matches: 4. The CDR3 coding sequence is TGTGCCAGCAGCTTAATAGCGGGAGGCCCCACAGATACGCAGTATTTT. Protein product: CASSLIAGGPTDTQYF.

This clonotype was counted between two and nine times. The V and J genes are TRBV11-2 and TRBJ2-1; 7 nucleotides line up with TRBD2. Trimming took 0 bases from V and 4 from J; bases not matched to a gene: 3. CDR3 size: 15 residues. Germline-derived CDR1 and CDR2 are SGHAT and FQNNGV. DNA for the CDR3: TGTGCCAGCAGCTTAGAGCGGGGAGGGTACAATGAGCAGTTCTTC. Protein sequence: CASSLERGGYNEQFF. Full variable domain (rest looked up from reference TRBV11-2 and TRBJ2-1): EAGVAQSPRYKIIEKRQSVAFWCNPISGHATLYWYQQILGQGPKLLIQFQNNGVVDDSQLPKDRFSAERLKGVDSTLKIQPAKLEDSAVYLCASSLERGGYNEQFFGPGTRLTVL.

This clonotype was detected only a few times. The chain couples TRBV20-1 to TRBJ2-7, with 8 bases fitting TRBD2. Germline V gene data show CDR1 as DFQATT and CDR2 as SNEGSKA (reference sequence). J lost 1 base, V lost 5 bases, and 7 bases had no gene match. The CDR3 sequence is 14 residues long. CDR3 in DNA: TGCAGTGCTCAGTCCGGGACTAGGTCCTACGAGCAGTACTTC. It translates to CSAQSGTRSYEQYF.

The gene calls are TRBV27 and TRBJ2-1; 9 nucleotides align to TRBD2. Looked up from germline, CDR1 is MNHEY and CDR2 is SMNVEV (reference sequence). The CDR3 consists of 17 residues. Trimming took 4 bases from V and 5 from J; bases not matched to a gene: 12. This chain's CDR3 is CASSSLTSGITHNEQFF. The CDR3 DNA sequence: TGTGCCAGCAGTTCCCTGACTAGCGGCATAACTCACAATGAGCAGTTCTTC.

The chain recombines TRBV7-3 with TRBJ2-7; 10 nucleotides align to TRBD2. The J segment lost 6 bases and the V segment lost 2 bases, leaving 7 bases of the junction unmatched. The CDR3 loop spans 15 amino acids. Germline V CDR1 and CDR2: SGHTA, FQGTGA. CDR3 DNA: TGTGCCAGCAGCTTATTTCCTAGCGGGAGCTCCGAGCAGTACTTC. Translated, it gives CASSLFPSGSSEQYF.

This clonotype has only a few counts. The chain combines TRBV11-2 with TRBJ1-1; 8 positions match TRBD1. This CDR3 comprises 15 residues. In germline, CDR1 is SGHAT, CDR2 FQNNGV. V dropped 3 bases and J dropped 1; count of bases not matched to a gene: 4. The CDR3 sequence: CASSFRTGQNTEAFF. The CDR3 nucleotides are TGTGCCAGCAGCTTCCGGACAGGGCAGAACACTGAAGCTTTCTTT.

This clonotype was observed a few times. The V call is TRBV20-1, the J call TRBJ2-7; tentatively, D is TRBD2 (6 bases). The CDR3 is 15 residues long. Germline loops: CDR1 DFQATT, CDR2 SNEGSKA (reference sequence). Trimming took off 6 bases at V and 1 base at J, with 19 bases between the two ends. CDR3 region: CSAPHLSSVSYEQYF. Here the CDR3 DNA reads TGCAGTGCACCCCACCTATCTAGCGTATCCTACGAGCAGTACTTC.

V gene TRBV9 combines with J gene TRBJ1-2; unclear D gene. Germline V CDR1 and CDR2: SGDLS, YYNGEE. Trimming shortened V by 3 bases and J by 3 bases, and 21 bases separated the two germline ends. The CDR3 has 17 residues. Here the CDR3 reads CASSGGPPERPYYGYTF. CDR3 sequence (DNA): TGTGCCAGCAGCGGTGGGCCCCCGGAGAGACCATACTATGGCTACACCTTC. The variable domain in full, completed from reference TRBV9 and TRBJ1-2, reads DSGVTQTPKHLITATGQRVTLRCSPRSGDLSVYWYQQSLDQGLQFLIQYYNGEERAKGNILERFSAQQFPDLHSELNLSSLELGDSALYFCASSGGPPERPYYGYTFGSGTRLTVV.

This clonotype has more than one count but fewer than ten. The chain employs TRBV7-9 and TRBJ1-3; D is uncertain. CDR3 length equals 14 residues. Germline V gene data show CDR1 as SEHNR and CDR2 as FQNEAQ (reference sequence). Trimming pared 2 bases from V and 2 bases from J, leaving 7 bases between. The CDR3 reads CASSLRETGNTIYF. The CDR3 DNA is TGTGCCAGCAGCTTACGGGAAACTGGAAACACCATATATTTT.

This clonotype was picked up a small number of times. The chain has TRBV7-2 and TRBJ2-7; D is unclear. CDR3 length: 14 amino acids. Germline V gives CDR1 SGHTA, CDR2 FQGNSA. Trimming stripped 5 bases from V and 2 bases from J, with 13 bases between. The CDR3 spells CASSLTQLAYEQYF. CDR3 bases: TGTGCCAGCAGCCTCACCCAGTTGGCCTACGAGCAGTACTTC.

This chain connects TRBV7-7 to TRBJ2-7; no reliable D call. The germline V gene encodes CDR1 SSHAT and CDR2 FNYEAQ (reference sequence). The V end lost 5 bases, the J end lost 2 bases, and 13 bases lay between the germline ends. The CDR3 consists of 14 residues. CDR3 sequence reads: CASSPLLNTYEQYF. Here the CDR3 DNA reads TGTGCCAGCAGCCCTTTACTGAATACCTACGAGCAGTACTTC.

The J gene is TRBJ1-2, the V gene TRBV5-1, with D unclear. The germline V gene encodes CDR1 SGHRS and CDR2 YFSETQ. Deletions cut 4 bases from V and 6 bases from J, with 13 bases between. The CDR3 consists of 13 residues. The CDR3 reads CASSAEAWDGYTF. The CDR3 coding sequence is TGCGCCAGCAGCGCGGAGGCCTGGGATGGCTACACCTTC.

This clonotype showed up just a few times. This chain links TRBV12-3 or TRBV12-4 with TRBJ2-7; 8 bases line up with TRBD1. This CDR3 spans 14 amino acids. The junction had 4 bases not matched to a gene; V was cut back by 6 bases and J by 0 bases. The CDR3 protein is CASRPGQASYEQYF. The CDR3 DNA reads TGTGCCAGCAGGCCGGGACAGGCCTCCTACGAGCAGTACTTC.

This clonotype was counted only a few times. The rearrangement uses TRBV6-1 and TRBJ2-7; TRBD1 matches at 7 bases. V was clipped by 6 bases and J by 1 base; unmatched bases: 12. Germline V gene sequence: CDR1 MNHNS, CDR2 SASEGT. CDR3 length: 16 residues. The CDR3 coding sequence is TGTGCCAGCAGCCAGCTAAACGACAGGGTTTCCTACGAGCAGTACTTC. It is translated as CASSQLNDRVSYEQYF.

The chain links TRBV6-5 to TRBJ2-7, with TRBD1 matching over 7 bases. This CDR3 region has 16 residues. The germline V gene has CDR1 MNHEY and CDR2 SVGAGI. The V and J ends lost 4 bases and 2 bases, in that order; junction bases with no gene match: 11. The CDR3 nucleotides are TGTGCCAGCAGTTCTCAACTCAACAGGGGCGCCTACGAGCAGTACTTC. This sequence encodes CASSSQLNRGAYEQYF.

This chain joins TRBV7-3 and TRBJ2-6; no clear D gene. The CDR3 covers 19 residues. Germline loops: CDR1 SGHTA, CDR2 FQGTGA. The germline V and J ends were trimmed by 0 bases and 2 bases, with 17 bases remaining between them. CDR3: CASSLTRAAALPGANVLTF. In nucleotides, the CDR3 is TGTGCCAGCAGCTTAACTCGGGCAGCAGCACTACCTGGGGCCAACGTCCTGACTTTC.

This clonotype was seen a few times. The chain is built from TRBV4-1 and TRBJ1-5; 7 bases are a match to TRBD1. This CDR3 contains 16 residues. V shed 4 bases and J 0 bases; nucleotides not matched to a gene: 6. CDR1 is MGHRA, CDR2 YSYEKL, per germline. CDR3 region: CASSPRTGYSNQPQHF. In DNA, the CDR3 is TGCGCCAGCAGCCCAAGGACAGGCTATAGCAATCAGCCCCAGCATTTT.

J is TRBJ1-1 and V is TRBV7-9, with a possible D match to TRBD1 (6 bases). V lost 4 bases, J lost 4 bases, and 19 bases lay in between. This CDR3 has 16 amino acids. CDR1 and CDR2 (germline): SEHNR, FQNEAQ (reference sequence). The CDR3 coding sequence is TGTGCCAGCAGCTCTTCGGAGGGGGGAAGGGGCACTGAAGCTTTCTTT. Translated, it gives CASSSSEGGRGTEAFF.

This clonotype turned up a few times. The J gene is TRBJ2-7, the V gene TRBV5-1; D ambiguous. The V gene lost 3 bases and the J gene lost 2 bases, with 12 bases spanning the gap. Germline values: CDR1 SGHRS, CDR2 YFSETQ. CDR3 length equals 14 residues. CDR3 in DNA: TGCGCCAGCAGCTCCCGTAAAACCCCCTACGAGCAGTACTTC. As protein: CASSSRKTPYEQYF.

The rearrangement links TRBV7-9 to TRBJ2-5; D is unresolved. The germline V gene has CDR1 SEHNR and CDR2 FQNEAQ (reference sequence). Trimming took 1 base from V and 3 from J, leaving 15 bases between them. The length of the CDR3 is 16 residues. This CDR3 reads CASSLVDPGPKETQYF. The CDR3 nucleotides read TGTGCCAGCAGCTTAGTTGACCCGGGCCCCAAAGAGACCCAGTACTTC. Full variable domain (outside the CDR3, taken from reference TRBV7-9 and TRBJ2-5): DTGVSQNPRHKITKRGQNVTFRCDPISEHNRLYWYRQTLGQGPEFLTYFQNEAQLEKSRLLSDRFSAERPKGSFSTLEIQRTEQGDSAMYLCASSLVDPGPKETQYFGPGTRLLVL.

In DNA form, the CDR3 reads TGCAGTGCTAGAGACGGCAGCCGCACAGATACGCAGTATTTT. Its translation: CSARDGSRTDTQYF. V gene TRBV20-1 combines with J gene TRBJ2-3, with unresolved D. V lost 0 bases to trimming and J lost 1 base, with 8 bases between them. The CDR3 sequence is 14 residues long. Per germline, CDR1 DFQATT and CDR2 SNEGSKA (reference sequence).

The chain carries TRBV7-3 and TRBJ1-4, with TRBD1 matching 7 bases. The germline CDR1 and CDR2 sequences are SGHTA and FQGTGA. J was trimmed by 4 bases and V by 5 bases; bases with no gene match: 7. CDR3 length: 15 amino acids. The CDR3 protein is CASSEPGQFNEKLFF. The CDR3 DNA is TGTGCCAGCAGCGAACCGGGACAGTTTAATGAAAAACTGTTTTTT.

Comment on this clonotype: A read error may be the cause here, since a much bigger clone is one base away. The chain uses TRBV12-3 or TRBV12-4 and TRBJ1-5; D is unclear. Trimming took off 1 base at V and 9 bases at J, with 4 bases between the two ends. This CDR3 region has 11 residues. The CDR3 is CASSLGRPQHF. As DNA, the CDR3 is TGTGCCAGCAGTTTAGGTCGGCCCCAGCATTTT.

CDR3 amino acids: CASSPRRVRPHNEQFF. Here the CDR3 DNA reads TGTGCCAGCAGCCCTCGGCGGGTTAGGCCCCACAATGAGCAGTTCTTC. The rearrangement links TRBV14 to TRBJ2-1, with TRBD2 as a possible D gene (5 bases). V was cut by 4 bases and J by 5 bases, with 18 bases left in between. CDR1 is SGHDN and CDR2 is FVKESK in the germline V gene. CDR3 length: 16 residues.

In this sample, this clonotype turned up a few times. The chain uses TRBV20-1 and TRBJ1-2; 8 nucleotides match TRBD1. The CDR3 loop spans 16 amino acids. V gave up 7 bases and J gave up 3 bases; unmatched junction bases: 16. Germline CDR1 is DFQATT and CDR2 is SNEGSKA (reference sequence). The CDR3, as DNA: TGCAGTGTCCTCAATTGGCGGCAGGGGGCTTACTATGGCTACACCTTC. Protein sequence: CSVLNWRQGAYYGYTF.

At least ten counts were recorded for this clonotype. The chain employs TRBV27 and TRBJ2-7; 13 positions match TRBD2. V was clipped by 3 bases and J by 2 bases; unmatched bases: 10. Germline V lookup: CDR1 MNHEY, CDR2 SMNVEV (reference sequence). The CDR3 runs 18 residues. The CDR3 here is CASSFLYGTSGVAYEQYF. In DNA, the CDR3 is TGTGCCAGCAGTTTTCTTTACGGGACTAGCGGGGTTGCCTACGAGCAGTACTTC.

The chain couples TRBV5-1 to TRBJ2-7, with a possible D match to TRBD2 (6 bases). Germline assignment: CDR1 SGHRS and CDR2 YFSETQ. This CDR3 has 15 residues. V dropped 1 base and J dropped 3 bases, with 14 bases sitting between them. This CDR3 is CASSLPSGLDYEQYF. The CDR3 coding sequence is TGCGCCAGCAGCTTGCCCTCGGGACTGGACTACGAGCAGTACTTC.

This clonotype has more than one count but fewer than ten. The chain couples TRBV4-1 to TRBJ2-1; TRBD2 matches 11 bases. V was clipped by 1 base and J by 9 bases; unmatched bases: 8. The CDR3 has 16 amino acids. Looked up from germline, CDR1 is MGHRA and CDR2 is YSYEKL. The chain's CDR3 is CASSQGRASGRIEQFF. In DNA form, the CDR3 reads TGCGCCAGCAGCCAAGGGAGGGCTAGCGGGAGGATTGAGCAGTTCTTC.

This clonotype occurred a few times. The rearrangement links TRBV20-1 to TRBJ1-2; no clear D. CDR1 and CDR2 (germline): DFQATT, SNEGSKA (reference sequence). The CDR3 runs to 17 residues. V lost 0 bases and J lost 2, with 19 bases in between. The CDR3 coding sequence is TGCAGTGCTAGAGATTTTTTTACACCCGAGGAGAACTATGGCTACACCTTC. Translation: CSARDFFTPEENYGYTF.